The 18 T cell receptor beta chains below come from one sample, sequenced in a study of PD-1 blockade in classical Hodgkin lymphoma. Clones were sequenced by immunoSEQ multiplex PCR, and TCRdb holds only the in-frame ones, with some missing. Of roughly 29,000 clones in the sample, roughly 80% are singletons; the top ten hold about 0.57%. As for time point: cycle 4 day 1 (C4D1), after five to seven weeks of nivolumab. Every patient had relapsed following autologous stem cell transplantation, and cohorts differed in brentuximab vedotin exposure. Thawed PBMCs underwent magnetic negative selection to yield purified CD4+ T cells. The source material was CD4+ T cells from blood, sampled before the fourth cycle of nivolumab. These TCRs come from a human donor with classical Hodgkin lymphoma.

This clone was picked up a small number of times. This sequence joins TRBV19 and TRBJ1-1; no reliable D call. V shed 7 bases and J shed 3 bases, with 15 bases lying between them. Per the germline V gene, CDR1 is LNHDA and CDR2 is SQIVND (reference sequence). CDR3 length: 14 residues. CDR3 protein: CASTSGARHTEAFF. The CDR3 DNA follows: TGTGCCAGTACCTCAGGAGCCAGACACACTGAAGCTTTCTTT.

This clone was picked up one time. The chain joins TRBV19 to TRBJ2-6; D ambiguous. Germline loops: CDR1 LNHDA, CDR2 SQIVND (reference sequence). The CDR3 length is 15 residues. The V end lost 1 base, the J end lost 0 bases, and 4 bases lay between the germline ends. The CDR3 spells CASSIGASGANVLTF. The CDR3 DNA sequence: TGTGCCAGTAGTATAGGGGCCTCTGGGGCCAACGTCCTGACTTTC.

CDR3 loop: CASSLDRLETQYF. The CDR3 DNA sequence: TGCGCCAGCAGCTTGGATCGGTTAGAGACCCAGTACTTC. This rearrangement joins TRBV5-1 to TRBJ2-5; D remains ambiguous. With 0 bases removed from V and 4 bases from J, the gap between germline ends came to 7 bases. In germline, CDR1 is SGHRS, CDR2 YFSETQ. The length of the CDR3 is 13 residues.

V usage is TRBV5-4 and J usage is TRBJ2-3; D is perhaps TRBD2 (6 bases). The CDR3 contains 16 residues. V gave up 7 bases and J gave up 6 bases, with 24 bases separating them. CDR1 is SGHNT, CDR2 YYREEE, per germline (reference sequence). The CDR3 DNA reads as TGTGCCAGCCATCCGGGTGAGGCGGGATTAAGCGATACGCAGTATTTT. Its protein product is CASHPGEAGLSDTQYF.

The V gene is TRBV6-4, the J gene TRBJ1-5, with 9 bases matching TRBD1. Looked up from germline, CDR1 is MRHNA and CDR2 is SNTAGT. The CDR3 has 16 residues. Losses at the gene ends were 4 bases for V and 0 bases for J; bases not matched to a gene: 4. The DNA for the CDR3 is TGTGCCAGCAGTGGGGACAGGGCTTATAGCAATCAGCCCCAGCATTTT. This sequence encodes CASSGDRAYSNQPQHF.

The V gene is TRBV5-8, the J gene TRBJ2-4; D gene unclear. This CDR3 comprises 15 residues. CDR1 SGHTS and CDR2 YDEGEE come from the germline V gene. Trimming removed 6 bases at V and 0 bases at J, with 13 bases between. Written as DNA, the CDR3 is TGTGCCAGCACTTCCTCCTTGGGAGCCAAAAACATTCAGTACTTC. This gives the protein CASTSSLGAKNIQYF.

The chain employs TRBV7-8 and TRBJ1-2, with no clear D. Per germline, CDR1 SGHVS and CDR2 FQNEAQ. The CDR3 contains 13 residues. Trimming took 5 bases from V and 10 from J, leaving 17 bases between them. This CDR3 is CASSMRTGEDYTF. As DNA, the CDR3 is TGTGCCAGCAGCATGAGGACGGGAGAAGACTACACCTTC.

This chain uses TRBV19 with TRBJ1-1, with a tentative D call TRBD1 (5 bases). Between the trimmed V and J ends, which lost 6 bases and 4 bases, there was a span of 18 bases. The CDR3 is 15 amino acids. Germline values: CDR1 LNHDA, CDR2 SQIVND (reference sequence). CDR3 sequence: CASRRSAGGGTEAFF. The CDR3 coding sequence is TGTGCCAGTAGACGGTCGGCTGGGGGGGGCACTGAAGCTTTCTTT.

V and J are TRBV19 and TRBJ2-5; the match to TRBD2 covers 15 bases. CDR3 length: 17 residues. The junction had 5 bases not matched to a gene; V was cut back by 4 bases and J by 2 bases. The germline V gene encodes CDR1 LNHDA and CDR2 SQIVND (reference sequence). In DNA, the CDR3 is TGTGCCAGTAGTAGGTGGACTAGCGGGAGGGATCAAGAGACCCAGTACTTC. Translation gives CASSRWTSGRDQETQYF.

This clone has a handful of counts. This chain links TRBV7-9 with TRBJ1-2; D ambiguous. V lost 5 bases, J lost 8 bases, and 18 bases lay in between. Looked up from germline, CDR1 is SEHNR and CDR2 is FQNEAQ (reference sequence). The length of the CDR3 is 14 residues. The CDR3 here is CASSTFGEGWGYTF. CDR3 in DNA: TGTGCCAGCAGCACCTTCGGGGAGGGTTGGGGCTACACCTTC.

The chain has TRBV4-3 and TRBJ1-6; possible D gene TRBD1, 5 bases. Trimming removed 0 bases at V and 13 bases at J, with 28 bases between. This CDR3 has 19 residues. Germline values: CDR1 LGHNA, CDR2 YSLEER. The CDR3 DNA reads TGCGCCAGCAGCCAAGACCCTCGGGGGATAGGAATAATCGGGACCCCCCTCCACTTT. Its protein is CASSQDPRGIGIIGTPLHF.

The chain combines TRBV5-1 with TRBJ2-4, with TRBD2 matching 9 bases. V was pared by 4 bases and J by 7 bases, with 9 bases of the junction left unmatched. There are 15 residues in the CDR3. The germline V gene encodes CDR1 SGHRS and CDR2 YFSETQ. The CDR3 nucleotides are TGCGCCAGCAGCCGTAGCGGGAGCGGCGGGAACATTCAGTACTTC. As protein: CASSRSGSGGNIQYF.

This clone was seen a single time. This chain joins TRBV6-6 and TRBJ2-2, with D perhaps matching TRBD2 (5 bases). The CDR3 contains 14 residues. The germline gives CDR1 MNHNY, CDR2 SVGAGI (reference sequence). The ends were cut back, 11 bases at V and 0 bases at J, with 13 bases in the middle. CDR3 protein: CAGNDGANTGELFF. The CDR3 DNA sequence: TGTGCCGGAAACGACGGGGCGAACACCGGGGAGCTGTTTTTT.

The J gene is TRBJ2-3, the V gene TRBV4-1; D gene unclear. Trimming removed 3 bases from V and 4 bases from J, with 26 bases in between. Looked up from germline, CDR1 is MGHRA and CDR2 is YSYEKL. CDR3 length: 19 amino acids. CDR3 region: CASSHQVPRSGPFPDTQYF. The CDR3 DNA reads as TGCGCCAGCAGCCACCAGGTCCCAAGATCCGGACCCTTCCCAGATACGCAGTATTTT.

CDR3 region: CATQGVSYNEQFF. CDR3 bases: TGTGCCACGCAGGGGGTCTCCTACAATGAGCAGTTCTTC. The rearrangement joins TRBV6-5 to TRBJ2-1; 7 bases line up with TRBD1. J lost 0 bases, V lost 10 bases, and 3 bases had no gene match. Germline loops: CDR1 MNHEY, CDR2 SVGAGI. CDR3 size: 13 residues.

The gene calls are TRBV10-3 and TRBJ1-6; D remains unclear. Germline CDR1 and CDR2: ENHRY and SYGVKD. V lost 2 bases and J lost 7, with 6 bases in between. This CDR3 is built from 13 residues. The CDR3 protein is CAISEDGNSPLHF. The CDR3 region has the DNA TGTGCCATCAGTGAGGATGGGAATTCACCCCTCCACTTT.

V is TRBV19 and J is TRBJ2-1, with D perhaps assigned TRBD1 or TRBD2 (5 bases each). CDR1 is LNHDA, CDR2 SQIVND, per germline (reference sequence). The ends were cut back, 10 bases at V and 0 bases at J, with 10 bases in the middle. The length of the CDR3 is 13 residues. CDR3 in amino acids: CATAGASYNEQFF. The CDR3 bases are TGTGCCACGGCCGGGGCCTCCTACAATGAGCAGTTCTTC.

The gene calls are TRBV20-1 and TRBJ2-5; D is undetermined. Germline V gives CDR1 DFQATT, CDR2 SNEGSKA (reference sequence). CDR3 length: 10 amino acids. V was shortened by 3 bases and J by 5 bases, with 4 bases between the two germline ends. This chain's CDR3 is CSASLETQYF. The CDR3, as DNA: TGCAGTGCTAGTTTGGAGACCCAGTACTTC.